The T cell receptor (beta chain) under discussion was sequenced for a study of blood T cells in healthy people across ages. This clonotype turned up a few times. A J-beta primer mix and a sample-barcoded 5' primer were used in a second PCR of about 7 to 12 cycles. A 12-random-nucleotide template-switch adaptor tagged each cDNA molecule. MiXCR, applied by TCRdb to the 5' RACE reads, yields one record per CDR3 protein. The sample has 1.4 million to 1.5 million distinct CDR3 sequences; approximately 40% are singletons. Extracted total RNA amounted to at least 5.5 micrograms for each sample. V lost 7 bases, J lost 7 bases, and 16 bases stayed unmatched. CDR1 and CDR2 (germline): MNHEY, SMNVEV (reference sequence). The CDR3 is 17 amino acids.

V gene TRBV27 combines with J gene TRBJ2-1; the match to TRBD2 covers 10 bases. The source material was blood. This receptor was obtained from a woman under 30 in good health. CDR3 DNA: TGTGCCAGCACCGGGACTAGCGCATTTCATGGGTGGAATGAGCAGTTCTTC. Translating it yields CASTGTSAFHGWNEQFF.